These T cell receptor beta chains were read from a single sample in a study of T cell repertoires in cytomegalovirus infection. TCRdb re-derived calls from the reads in MiXCR, one entry per CDR3 protein. The sample consists of over 90,000 distinct CDR3 sequences, approximately 15% of them appearing once. Sequences were obtained from PBMCs. Receptor source: a human donor in good health (CMV status not recorded). Some clones in this sample may be carry-over from other donors' samples. Each CDR3 is given with its conserved first and last residue. The order of the fields is clone size, V gene, CDR3 protein. Size tells how often a clone was seen (once, few, many) or the class of an expanded clone, and some rows leave it out.

clone size: many
V gene: TRBV7-2
CDR3 protein: CASSQGLVSDEQFF

clone size: .
V gene: TRBV5-1
CDR3 protein: CASSLAGLASNTGELFF

clone size: few
V gene: TRBV10-3
CDR3 protein: CAISEISLSGNTIYF

clone size: .
V gene: TRBV20-1
CDR3 protein: CSAPPRDRAYEQYF

clone size: few
V gene: TRBV30
CDR3 protein: CAWRVGFEAFF

clone size: many
V gene: TRBV6-1
CDR3 protein: CASSVTGDGNEKLFF

clone size: .
V gene: TRBV13
CDR3 protein: CASRVRQQNTEAFF

clone size: many
V gene: TRBV7-3
CDR3 protein: CASSLRQGYEQYF

clone size: many
V gene: TRBV7-2
CDR3 protein: CASSLTDLPYSGNTIYF

clone size: many
V gene: TRBV5-4
CDR3 protein: CASSLEDHTEAFF

clone size: .
V gene: TRBV6-2/TRBV6-3
CDR3 protein: CASSYGAASSGLYNEQFF

clone size: many
V gene: TRBV7-2
CDR3 protein: CASSSGRIQYNEQFF

clone size: .
V gene: TRBV6-5
CDR3 protein: CASSYSIPGNTIYF

clone size: .
V gene: TRBV28
CDR3 protein: CATQDRRNNQPQHF

clone size: .
V gene: TRBV28
CDR3 protein: CASSPSGGAYKNIQYF

clone size: .
V gene: TRBV7-6
CDR3 protein: CASSLAGSASSYEQYF

clone size: many
V gene: TRBV13
CDR3 protein: CASSLRWSPLHF

clone size: .
V gene: TRBV6-6
CDR3 protein: CASSTLAGGGGYTF

clone size: many
V gene: TRBV14
CDR3 protein: CASSQGKGVNEQFF

clone size: many
V gene: TRBV7-8
CDR3 protein: CASSFGPPLGQGQTQYF

clone size: .
V gene: TRBV7-2
CDR3 protein: CASSSRDSTSEQYF

clone size: few
V gene: TRBV12-3/TRBV12-4
CDR3 protein: CASSSGTSGGPTYNEQFF

clone size: few
V gene: TRBV11-3
CDR3 protein: CASSLSTGRDISTLHF

clone size: few
V gene: TRBV14
CDR3 protein: CASSQDGGQQYF

clone size: many
V gene: TRBV7-2
CDR3 protein: CASSPPLAGANEQFF

clone size: .
V gene: TRBV19
CDR3 protein: CASSGNMNTEAFF

clone size: many
V gene: TRBV7-2
CDR3 protein: CASRRAGGSYNEQFF

clone size: few
V gene: TRBV24-1
CDR3 protein: CATSDWMGDHEGGDTQYF

clone size: many
V gene: TRBV7-2
CDR3 protein: CASSLVSAPSGGARETQYF

clone size: many
V gene: TRBV11-2
CDR3 protein: CASSQRRQGAREQYF

clone size: .
V gene: TRBV20-1
CDR3 protein: CSAAPGLTYEQYF

clone size: many
V gene: TRBV7-8
CDR3 protein: CASSLSGLAGGAQYF

clone size: many
V gene: TRBV7-2
CDR3 protein: CASSLEWGGQLNPYEQYF

clone size: few
V gene: TRBV11-2
CDR3 protein: CASSFSRQSTNEKLFF

clone size: many
V gene: TRBV6-1
CDR3 protein: CASRKTGDLTDTQYF

clone size: many
V gene: TRBV7-3
CDR3 protein: CASSLTTVQDTQYF

clone size: .
V gene: TRBV29-1
CDR3 protein: CSVWGGVRGDTQYF

clone size: medium-sized
V gene: TRBV7-2
CDR3 protein: CASSLARINYGYTF

clone size: .
V gene: TRBV6-5
CDR3 protein: CASRDGQRETQYF

clone size: few
V gene: TRBV7-9
CDR3 protein: CASSLSVNEQFF

clone size: .
V gene: TRBV6-1
CDR3 protein: CASSEGWGRQEAQYF

clone size: many
V gene: TRBV7-2
CDR3 protein: CASSLNVPGQVPPGHGYTF

clone size: .
V gene: TRBV3-1
CDR3 protein: CASSQPGSNTEAFF

clone size: few
V gene: TRBV2
CDR3 protein: CASSENPNSPLHF

clone size: many
V gene: TRBV7-2
CDR3 protein: CASSLRARSGQPQHF

clone size: .
V gene: TRBV28
CDR3 protein: CASSVSGRSYGYTF

clone size: many
V gene: TRBV10-3
CDR3 protein: CAISESTPGSQYEQYF

clone size: many
V gene: TRBV7-9
CDR3 protein: CASSLYLWGRGDLQETQYF

clone size: .
V gene: TRBV7-9
CDR3 protein: CASSLSEAGRYEQYF

clone size: many
V gene: TRBV7-9
CDR3 protein: CASRPGQRGETQYF

clone size: .
V gene: TRBV11-2
CDR3 protein: CASSRSSLFGETQYF

clone size: .
V gene: TRBV5-5
CDR3 protein: CASSLAPENTEAFF

clone size: many
V gene: TRBV7-8
CDR3 protein: CASSLPVPNEQFF

clone size: few
V gene: TRBV2
CDR3 protein: CASNLGASYEQYF

clone size: once
V gene: TRBV30
CDR3 protein: CAWSGLALGDEQFF